The clone carrying this T cell receptor beta chain was seen once. In the original workflow: Using reference gene primer amplification, nucleated cell counts were estimated. The protocol was immunoSEQ multiplex PCR, while the TCRdb copy is restricted to in-frame clones and leaves out a portion. Clonal size and the V and J genes are those of that table, whereas D and trimming came from the DNA. The profile shows over 250,000 clones, approximately 91% of them singletons. This sample stems from a study of blood T cell repertoires in COVID-19. The sample was peripheral blood. The sequence was collected from an older woman with acute or convalescent COVID-19.

As DNA, the CDR3 is TGCAGCGTTCCAGCGGAAGGTCGGGACGAGCAGTACTTC. Protein product: CSVPAEGRDEQYF. V is TRBV29-1 and J is TRBJ2-7, with D perhaps matching TRBD2 (5 bases). Germline V lookup: CDR1 SQVTM, CDR2 ANQGSEA. This CDR3 has 13 amino acids. V was shortened by 5 bases and J by 5 bases, with 16 bases between the two germline ends.